This T cell receptor (beta chain) was sequenced in a study of shared clonotypes between healthy human individuals. Sequencing was performed with immunoSEQ multiplex PCR; in TCRdb, only in-frame clones are kept and a portion is missing. The table records about 2.1 million clones, more than 85% of them present only once. This CDR3 is built from 15 residues. V lost 3 bases and J 5 bases, leaving 17 bases between the germline ends. Germline values: CDR1 SGHDT, CDR2 YYEEEE. CD45RO negativity and positive selection for CCR7 defined naive CD8 cells, a population that excluded terminally differentiated effector memory CD45RA+ cells. Healthy adults negative for HIV, lacking recent acute infections or vaccinations, served as donors. This clone was detected a few times.

This TCR derives from a man aged 18 to 29 in good health. Some clones in this sample may be carry-over from other donors' samples. The V call is TRBV5-6, the J call TRBJ1-1; weak D call: TRBD1 (6 bases). What was sequenced was naive CD8+ T cells from PBMCs. CDR3 nucleotides: TGTGCCAGCAGCTGGGGCAGTGGGGGCAGTACTGAAGCTTTCTTT. Translating gives CASSWGSGGSTEAFF.